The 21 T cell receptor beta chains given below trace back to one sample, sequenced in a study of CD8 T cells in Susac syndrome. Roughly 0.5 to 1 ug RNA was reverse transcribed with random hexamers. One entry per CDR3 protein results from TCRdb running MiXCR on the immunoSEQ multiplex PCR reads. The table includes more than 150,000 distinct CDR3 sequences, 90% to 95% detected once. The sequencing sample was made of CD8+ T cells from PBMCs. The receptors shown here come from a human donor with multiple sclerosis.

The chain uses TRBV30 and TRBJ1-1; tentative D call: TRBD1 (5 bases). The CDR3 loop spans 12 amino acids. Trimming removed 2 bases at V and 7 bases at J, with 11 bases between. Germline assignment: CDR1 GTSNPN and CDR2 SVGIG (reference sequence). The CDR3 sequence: CAWSPGAGEAFF. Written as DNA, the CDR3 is TGTGCCTGGAGTCCTGGGGCGGGTGAAGCTTTCTTT.

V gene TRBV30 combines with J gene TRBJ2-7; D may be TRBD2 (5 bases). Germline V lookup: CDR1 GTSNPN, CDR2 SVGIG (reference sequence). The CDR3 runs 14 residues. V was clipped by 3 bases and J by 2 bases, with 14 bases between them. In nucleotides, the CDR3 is TGTGCCTGGAGATCCGGGATATACCCCTACGAGCAGTACTTC. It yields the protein CAWRSGIYPYEQYF.

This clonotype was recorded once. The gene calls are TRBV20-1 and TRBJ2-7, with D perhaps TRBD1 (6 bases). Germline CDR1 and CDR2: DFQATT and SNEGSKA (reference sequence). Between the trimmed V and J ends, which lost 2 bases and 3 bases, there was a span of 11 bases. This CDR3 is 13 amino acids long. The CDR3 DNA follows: TGCAGTGCTAGATACAGGGCCGGCTACGAGCAGTACTTC. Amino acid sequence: CSARYRAGYEQYF.

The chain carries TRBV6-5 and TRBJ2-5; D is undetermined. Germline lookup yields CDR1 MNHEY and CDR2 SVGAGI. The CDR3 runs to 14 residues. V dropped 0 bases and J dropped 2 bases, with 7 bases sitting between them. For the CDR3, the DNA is TGTGCCAGCAGTTACTCGGCAGCTCAAGAGACCCAGTACTTC. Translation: CASSYSAAQETQYF.

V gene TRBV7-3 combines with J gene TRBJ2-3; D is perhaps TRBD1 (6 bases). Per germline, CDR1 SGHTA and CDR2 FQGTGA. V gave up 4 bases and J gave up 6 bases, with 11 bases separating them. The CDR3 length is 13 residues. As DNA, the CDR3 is TGTGCCAGCAGCTCCACAGGGTCGGATACGCAGTATTTT. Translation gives CASSSTGSDTQYF.

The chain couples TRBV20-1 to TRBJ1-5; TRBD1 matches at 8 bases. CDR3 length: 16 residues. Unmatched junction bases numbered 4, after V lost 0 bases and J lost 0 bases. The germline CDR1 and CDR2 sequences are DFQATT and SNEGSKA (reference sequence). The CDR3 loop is CSARDLQGVSNQPQHF. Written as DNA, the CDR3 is TGCAGTGCTAGAGATCTACAGGGGGTTAGCAATCAGCCCCAGCATTTT.

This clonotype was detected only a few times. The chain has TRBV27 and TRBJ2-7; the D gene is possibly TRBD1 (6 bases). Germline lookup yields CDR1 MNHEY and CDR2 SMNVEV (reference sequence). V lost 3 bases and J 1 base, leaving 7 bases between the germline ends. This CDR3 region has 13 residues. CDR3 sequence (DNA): TGTGCCAGCAGTTTCGGACAGTCCTACGAGCAGTACTTC. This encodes CASSFGQSYEQYF.

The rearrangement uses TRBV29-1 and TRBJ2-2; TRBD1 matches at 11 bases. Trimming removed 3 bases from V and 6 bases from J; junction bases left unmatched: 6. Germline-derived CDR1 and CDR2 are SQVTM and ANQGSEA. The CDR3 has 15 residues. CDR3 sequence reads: CSVDGDRGFPGELFF. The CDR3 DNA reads TGCAGCGTTGACGGGGACAGGGGGTTTCCCGGGGAGCTGTTTTTT.

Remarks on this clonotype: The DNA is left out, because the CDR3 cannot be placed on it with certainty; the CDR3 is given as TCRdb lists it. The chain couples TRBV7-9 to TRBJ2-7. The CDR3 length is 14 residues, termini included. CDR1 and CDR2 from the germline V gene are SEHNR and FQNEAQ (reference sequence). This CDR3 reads CASSLHFGTYEQYF.

The CDR3 DNA follows: TGTGCCAGCAGCCCACTGTCGGGGGGGAACACTGAAGCTTTCTTT. It codes for CASSPLSGGNTEAFF. The chain recombines TRBV7-9 with TRBJ1-1; possibly TRBD1 for D (5 bases). The CDR3 extends over 15 amino acids. In germline, CDR1 is SEHNR, CDR2 FQNEAQ (reference sequence). The germline V and J ends were trimmed by 5 bases and 1 base, with 14 bases remaining between them. The entire variable domain, with the rest obtained from reference TRBV7-9 and TRBJ1-1, is as follows: DTGVSQNPRHKITKRGQNVTFRCDPISEHNRLYWYRQTLGQGPEFLTYFQNEAQLEKSRLLSDRFSAERPKGSFSTLEIQRTEQGDSAMYLCASSPLSGGNTEAFFGQGTRLTVV.

Here the CDR3 DNA reads TGTGCCAGCAGCTTGGACGACGAGGGGGCCAAAAACATTCAGTACTTC. It yields the protein CASSLDDEGAKNIQYF. The chain couples TRBV5-6 to TRBJ2-4; D tentatively fits TRBD1 or TRBD2 (5 bases each). The germline CDR1 and CDR2 sequences are SGHDT and YYEEEE. The germline V and J ends were trimmed by 0 bases and 1 base, with 11 bases remaining between them. The CDR3 has 16 amino acids. The entire variable domain, with the rest obtained from reference TRBV5-6 and TRBJ2-4, is as follows: DAGVTQSPTHLIKTRGQQVTLRCSPKSGHDTVSWYQQALGQGPQFIFQYYEEEERQRGNFPDRFSGHQFPNYSSELNVNALLLGDSALYLCASSLDDEGAKNIQYFGAGTRLSVL.

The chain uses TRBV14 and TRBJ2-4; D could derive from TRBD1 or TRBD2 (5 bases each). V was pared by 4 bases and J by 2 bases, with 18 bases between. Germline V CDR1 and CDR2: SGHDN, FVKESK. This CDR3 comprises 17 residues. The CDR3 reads CASSPDESSGPKNIQYF. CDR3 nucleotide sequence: TGTGCCAGCAGCCCCGATGAGTCGTCGGGGCCCAAAAACATTCAGTACTTC.

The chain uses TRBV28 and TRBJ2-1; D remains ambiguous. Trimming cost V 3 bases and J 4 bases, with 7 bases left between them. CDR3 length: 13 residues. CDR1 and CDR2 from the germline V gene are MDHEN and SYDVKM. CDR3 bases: TGTGCCAGCAGTTTCAATGTATACAATGAGCAGTTCTTC. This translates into CASSFNVYNEQFF.

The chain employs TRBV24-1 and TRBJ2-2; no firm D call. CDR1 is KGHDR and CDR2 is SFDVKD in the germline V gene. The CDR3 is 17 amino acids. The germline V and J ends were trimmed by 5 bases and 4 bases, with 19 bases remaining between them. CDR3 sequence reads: CATSALLRWWATGELFF. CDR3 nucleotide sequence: TGTGCCACCAGTGCCCTCCTCCGATGGTGGGCCACCGGGGAGCTGTTTTTT.

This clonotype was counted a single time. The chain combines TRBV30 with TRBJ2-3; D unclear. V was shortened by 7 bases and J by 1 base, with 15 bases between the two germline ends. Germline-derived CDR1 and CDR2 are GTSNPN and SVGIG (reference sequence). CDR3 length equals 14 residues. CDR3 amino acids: CASILEVGTDTQYF. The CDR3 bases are TGTGCCTCAATCCTAGAAGTCGGCACAGATACGCAGTATTTT.

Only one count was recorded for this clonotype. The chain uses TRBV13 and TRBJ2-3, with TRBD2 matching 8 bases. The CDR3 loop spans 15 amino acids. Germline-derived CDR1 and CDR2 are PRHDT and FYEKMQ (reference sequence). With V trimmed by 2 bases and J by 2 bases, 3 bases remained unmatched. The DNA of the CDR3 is TGTGCCAGCAGCTTAACTAGCGGAGACACAGATACGCAGTATTTT. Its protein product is CASSLTSGDTDTQYF. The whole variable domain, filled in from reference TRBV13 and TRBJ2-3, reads AAGVIQSPRHLIKEKRETATLKCYPIPRHDTVYWYQQGPGQDPQFLISFYEKMQSDKGSIPDRFSAQQFSDYHSELNMSSLELGDSALYFCASSLTSGDTDTQYFGPGTRLTVL.

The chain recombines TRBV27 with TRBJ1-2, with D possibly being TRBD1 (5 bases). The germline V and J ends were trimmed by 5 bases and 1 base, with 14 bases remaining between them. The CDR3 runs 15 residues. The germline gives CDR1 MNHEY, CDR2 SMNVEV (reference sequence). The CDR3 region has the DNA TGTGCCAGCAGTGTAACTCGACAGCTTAACTATGGCTACACCTTC. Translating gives CASSVTRQLNYGYTF.

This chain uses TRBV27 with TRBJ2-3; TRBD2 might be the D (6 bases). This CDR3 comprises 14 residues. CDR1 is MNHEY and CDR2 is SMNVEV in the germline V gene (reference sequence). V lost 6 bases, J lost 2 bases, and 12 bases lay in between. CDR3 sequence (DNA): TGTGCCAGCAGGGATGGGGGGTACACAGATACGCAGTATTTT. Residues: CASRDGGYTDTQYF.

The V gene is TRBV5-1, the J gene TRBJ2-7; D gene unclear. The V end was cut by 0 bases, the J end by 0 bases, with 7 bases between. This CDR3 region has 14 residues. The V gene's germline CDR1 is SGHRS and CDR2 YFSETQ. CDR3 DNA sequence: TGCGCCAGCAGCTTGGTGGGTAACTCCTACGAGCAGTACTTC. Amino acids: CASSLVGNSYEQYF.

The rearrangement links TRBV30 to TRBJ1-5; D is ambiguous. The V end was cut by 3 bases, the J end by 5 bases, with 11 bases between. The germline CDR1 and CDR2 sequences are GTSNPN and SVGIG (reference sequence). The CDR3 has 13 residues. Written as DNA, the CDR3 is TGTGCCTGGAGCCCCGCGGGCTATCAGCCCCAGCATTTT. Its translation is CAWSPAGYQPQHF.

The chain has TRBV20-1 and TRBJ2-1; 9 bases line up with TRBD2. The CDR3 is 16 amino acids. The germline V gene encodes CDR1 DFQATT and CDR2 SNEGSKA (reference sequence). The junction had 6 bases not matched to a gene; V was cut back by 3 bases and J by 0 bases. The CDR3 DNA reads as TGCAGTGCTAGTCTTAGCGGGGGCAGCTCCTACAATGAGCAGTTCTTC. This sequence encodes CSASLSGGSSYNEQFF.